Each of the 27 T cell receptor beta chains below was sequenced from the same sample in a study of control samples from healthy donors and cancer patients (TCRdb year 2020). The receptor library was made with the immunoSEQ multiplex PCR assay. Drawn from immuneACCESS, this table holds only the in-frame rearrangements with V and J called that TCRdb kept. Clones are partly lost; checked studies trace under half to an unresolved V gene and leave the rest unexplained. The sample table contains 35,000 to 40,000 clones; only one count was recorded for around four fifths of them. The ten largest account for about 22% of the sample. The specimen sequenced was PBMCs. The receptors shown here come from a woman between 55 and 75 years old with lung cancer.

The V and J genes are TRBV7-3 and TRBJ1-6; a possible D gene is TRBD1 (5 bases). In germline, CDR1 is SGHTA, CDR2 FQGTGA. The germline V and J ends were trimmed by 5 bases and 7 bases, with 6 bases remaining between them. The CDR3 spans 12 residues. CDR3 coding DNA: TGTGCCAGCAGCCGGGACAATTCACCCCTCCACTTT. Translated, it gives CASSRDNSPLHF.

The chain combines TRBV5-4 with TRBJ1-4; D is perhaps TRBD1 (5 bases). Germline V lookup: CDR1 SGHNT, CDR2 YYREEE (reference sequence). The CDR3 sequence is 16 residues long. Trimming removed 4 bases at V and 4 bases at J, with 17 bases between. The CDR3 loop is CASSGGTAEINEKLFF. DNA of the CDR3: TGTGCCAGCAGCGGCGGGACTGCAGAGATTAATGAAAAACTGTTTTTT.

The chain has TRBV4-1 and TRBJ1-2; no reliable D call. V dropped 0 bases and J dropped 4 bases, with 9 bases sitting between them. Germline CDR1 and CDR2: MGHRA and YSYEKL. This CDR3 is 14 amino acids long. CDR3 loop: CASSQDKGPYGYTF. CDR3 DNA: TGCGCCAGCAGCCAAGATAAGGGCCCCTATGGCTACACCTTC.

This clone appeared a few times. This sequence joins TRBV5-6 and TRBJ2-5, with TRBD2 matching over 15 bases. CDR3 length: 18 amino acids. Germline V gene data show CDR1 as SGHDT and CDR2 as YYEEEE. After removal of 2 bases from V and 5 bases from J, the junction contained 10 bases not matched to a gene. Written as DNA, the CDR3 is TGTGCCAGCAGCTTCGGGACTAGCGGGAGGAGAATAGGTGAGACCCAGTACTTC. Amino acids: CASSFGTSGRRIGETQYF.

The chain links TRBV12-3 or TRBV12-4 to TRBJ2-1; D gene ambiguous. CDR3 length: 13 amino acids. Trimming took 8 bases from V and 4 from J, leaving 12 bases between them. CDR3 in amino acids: CASFDSAYNEQFF. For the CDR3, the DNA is TGTGCCAGCTTTGATTCCGCATACAATGAGCAGTTCTTC.

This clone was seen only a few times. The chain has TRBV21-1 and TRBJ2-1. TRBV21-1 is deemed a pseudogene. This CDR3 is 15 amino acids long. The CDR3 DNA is TGTGCCAGCAGCAACCCCGAGGGGCCGGCGGATGAGCAGTTCTTC. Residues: CASSNPEGPADEQFF.

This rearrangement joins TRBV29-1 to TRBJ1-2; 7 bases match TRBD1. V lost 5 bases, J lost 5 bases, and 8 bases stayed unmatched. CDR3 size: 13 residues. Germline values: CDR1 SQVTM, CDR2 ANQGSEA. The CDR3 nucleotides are TGCAGCGTTTCCCGGGACAGTCGTTATGGCTACACCTTC. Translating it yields CSVSRDSRYGYTF.

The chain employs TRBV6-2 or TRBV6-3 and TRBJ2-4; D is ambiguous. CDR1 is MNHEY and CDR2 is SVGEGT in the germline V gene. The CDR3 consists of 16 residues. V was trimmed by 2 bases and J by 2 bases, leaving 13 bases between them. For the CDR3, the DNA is TGTGCCAGCAGTTACAGGAAACCCGGGCCCAAAAACATTCAGTACTTC. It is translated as CASSYRKPGPKNIQYF.

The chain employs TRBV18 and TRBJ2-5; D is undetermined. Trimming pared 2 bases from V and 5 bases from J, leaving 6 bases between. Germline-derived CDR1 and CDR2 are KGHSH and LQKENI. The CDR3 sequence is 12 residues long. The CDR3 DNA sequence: TGTGCCAGCTCACCAGGTTCGGAGACCCAGTACTTC. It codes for CASSPGSETQYF.

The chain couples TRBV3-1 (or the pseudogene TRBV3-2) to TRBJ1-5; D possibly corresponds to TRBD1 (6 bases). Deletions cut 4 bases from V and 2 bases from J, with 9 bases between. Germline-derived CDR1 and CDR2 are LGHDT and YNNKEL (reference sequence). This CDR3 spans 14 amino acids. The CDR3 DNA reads TGTGCCAGCAGCCCACAGGGTGGCAATCAGCCCCAGCATTTT. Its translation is CASSPQGGNQPQHF.

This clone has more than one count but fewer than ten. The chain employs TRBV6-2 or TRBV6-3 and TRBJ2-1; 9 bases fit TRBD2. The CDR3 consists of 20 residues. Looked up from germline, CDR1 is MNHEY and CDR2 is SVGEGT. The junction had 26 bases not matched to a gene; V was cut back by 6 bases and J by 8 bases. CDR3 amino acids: CASSPPSGIRGGAGLHEQFF. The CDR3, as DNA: TGTGCCAGCAGCCCCCCTAGCGGGATTAGGGGGGGGGCGGGGCTCCATGAGCAGTTCTTC.

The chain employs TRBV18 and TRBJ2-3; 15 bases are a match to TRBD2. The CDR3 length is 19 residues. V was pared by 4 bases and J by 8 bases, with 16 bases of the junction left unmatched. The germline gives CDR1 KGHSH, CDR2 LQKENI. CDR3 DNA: TGTGCCAGCTCACGAGCGGGACTAGCGGGGGGCCAATGGTCCGGTACGCAGTATTTT. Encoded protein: CASSRAGLAGGQWSGTQYF.

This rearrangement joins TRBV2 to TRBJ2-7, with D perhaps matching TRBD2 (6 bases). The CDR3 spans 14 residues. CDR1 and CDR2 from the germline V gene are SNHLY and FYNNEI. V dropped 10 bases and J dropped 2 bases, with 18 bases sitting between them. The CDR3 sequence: CATGWGTPTYEQYF. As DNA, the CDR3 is TGTGCCACCGGGTGGGGGACTCCAACCTACGAGCAGTACTTC.

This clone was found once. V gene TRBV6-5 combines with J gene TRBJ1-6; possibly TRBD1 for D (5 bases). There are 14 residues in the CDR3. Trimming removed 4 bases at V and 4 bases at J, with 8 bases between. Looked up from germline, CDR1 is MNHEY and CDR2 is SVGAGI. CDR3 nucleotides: TGTGCCAGCAGTTCGGGACCGTATAATTCACCCCTCCACTTT. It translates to CASSSGPYNSPLHF.

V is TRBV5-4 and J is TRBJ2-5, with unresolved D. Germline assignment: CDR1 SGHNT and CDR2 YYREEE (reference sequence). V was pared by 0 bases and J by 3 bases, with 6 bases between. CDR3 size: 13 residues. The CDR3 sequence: CASSLVKEETQYF. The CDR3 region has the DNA TGTGCCAGCAGCTTGGTTAAGGAAGAGACCCAGTACTTC.

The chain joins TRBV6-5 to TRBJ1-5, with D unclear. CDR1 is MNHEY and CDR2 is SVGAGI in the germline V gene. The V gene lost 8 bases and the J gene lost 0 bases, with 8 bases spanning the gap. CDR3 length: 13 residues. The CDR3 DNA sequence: TGTGCCAGCTCCCGGTATAGCAATCAGCCCCAGCATTTT. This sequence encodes CASSRYSNQPQHF.

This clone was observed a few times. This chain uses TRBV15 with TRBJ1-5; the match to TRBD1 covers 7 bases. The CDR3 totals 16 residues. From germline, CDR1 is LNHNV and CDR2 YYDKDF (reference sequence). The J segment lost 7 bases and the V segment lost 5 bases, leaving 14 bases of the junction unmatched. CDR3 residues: CATSGHGQVIGQPQHF. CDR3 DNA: TGTGCCACCAGCGGCCACGGACAGGTGATAGGACAGCCCCAGCATTTT. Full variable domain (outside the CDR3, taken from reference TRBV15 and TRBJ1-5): DAMVIQNPRYQVTQFGKPVTLSCSQTLNHNVMYWYQQKSSQAPKLLFHYYDKDFNNEADTPDNFQSRRPNTSFCFLDIRSPGLGDTAMYLCATSGHGQVIGQPQHFGDGTRLSIL.

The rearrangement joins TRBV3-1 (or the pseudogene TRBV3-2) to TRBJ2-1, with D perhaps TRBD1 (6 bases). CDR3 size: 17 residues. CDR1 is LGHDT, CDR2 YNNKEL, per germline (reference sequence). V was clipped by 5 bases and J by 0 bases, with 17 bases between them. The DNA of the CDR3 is TGTGCCAGCAGCAAAATCCAGGGGACGAGCTCCTACAATGAGCAGTTCTTC. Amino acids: CASSKIQGTSSYNEQFF.

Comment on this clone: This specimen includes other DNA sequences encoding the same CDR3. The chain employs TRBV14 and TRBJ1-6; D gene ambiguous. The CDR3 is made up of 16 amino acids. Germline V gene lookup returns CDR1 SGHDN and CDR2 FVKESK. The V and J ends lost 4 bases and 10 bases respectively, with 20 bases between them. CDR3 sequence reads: CASSLPGLLGNSPLHF. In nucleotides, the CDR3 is TGTGCCAGCAGCCTCCCCGGACTCTTAGGGAACTCACCCCTCCACTTT.

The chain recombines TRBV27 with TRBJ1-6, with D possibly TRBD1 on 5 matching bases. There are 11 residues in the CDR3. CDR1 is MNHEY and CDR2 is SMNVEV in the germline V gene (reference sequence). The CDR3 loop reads CATEGQSPLHF. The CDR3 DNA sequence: TGTGCGACAGAGGGCCAGTCACCCCTCCACTTT.

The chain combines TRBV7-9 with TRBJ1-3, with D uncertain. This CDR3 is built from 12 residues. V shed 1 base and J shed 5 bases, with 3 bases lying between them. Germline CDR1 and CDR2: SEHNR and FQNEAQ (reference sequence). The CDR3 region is CASSLDRNTIYF. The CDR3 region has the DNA TGTGCCAGCAGCTTAGATAGAAACACCATATATTTT.

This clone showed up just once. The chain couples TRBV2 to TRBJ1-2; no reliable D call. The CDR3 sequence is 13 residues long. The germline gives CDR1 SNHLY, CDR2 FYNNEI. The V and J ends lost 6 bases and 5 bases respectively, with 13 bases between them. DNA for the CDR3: TGTGCCAGCAGGAGAGCCTTCCTTTATGGCTACACCTTC. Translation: CASRRAFLYGYTF.

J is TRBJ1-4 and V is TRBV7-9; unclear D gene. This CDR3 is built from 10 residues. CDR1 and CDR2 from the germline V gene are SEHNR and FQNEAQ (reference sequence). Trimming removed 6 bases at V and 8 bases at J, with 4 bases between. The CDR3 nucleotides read TGTGCCAGCAGTGGAGAAAAACTGTTTTTT. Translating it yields CASSGEKLFF.

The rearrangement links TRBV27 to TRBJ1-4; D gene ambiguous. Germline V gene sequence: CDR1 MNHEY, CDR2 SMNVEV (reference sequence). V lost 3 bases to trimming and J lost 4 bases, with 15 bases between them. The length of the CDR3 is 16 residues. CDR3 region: CASSFLQHLDNEKLFF. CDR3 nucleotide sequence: TGTGCCAGCAGTTTTTTACAGCACCTCGATAATGAAAAACTGTTTTTT.

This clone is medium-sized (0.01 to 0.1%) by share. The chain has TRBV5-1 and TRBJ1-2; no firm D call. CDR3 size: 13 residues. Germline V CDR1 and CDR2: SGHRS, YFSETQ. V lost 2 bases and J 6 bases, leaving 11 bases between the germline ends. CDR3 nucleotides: TGCGCCAGCAGCTTCTACATAGGAGATGGCTACACCTTC. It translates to CASSFYIGDGYTF.

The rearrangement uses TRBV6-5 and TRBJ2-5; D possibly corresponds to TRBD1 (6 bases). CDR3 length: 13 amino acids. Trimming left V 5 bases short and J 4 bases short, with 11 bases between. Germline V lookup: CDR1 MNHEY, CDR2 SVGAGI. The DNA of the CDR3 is TGTGCCAGCAGTCGGGACACGCGAGAGACCCAGTACTTC. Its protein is CASSRDTRETQYF.

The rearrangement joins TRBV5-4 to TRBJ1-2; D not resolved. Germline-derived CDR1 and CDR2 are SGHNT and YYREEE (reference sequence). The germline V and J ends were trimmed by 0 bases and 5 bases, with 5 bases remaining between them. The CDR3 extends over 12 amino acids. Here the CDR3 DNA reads TGTGCCAGCAGCTTGGACGGATATGGCTACACCTTC. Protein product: CASSLDGYGYTF.